These T cell receptor beta chains were read from a single sample in a study of high-grade serous ovarian cancer treatment subgroups. Produced via immunoSEQ multiplex PCR; TCRdb's table is partial and in-frame only. The data show approximately 2,000 clones, roughly 82% seen once. Sequenced material: tumor tissue. Source of these receptors: a human donor with high-grade serous ovarian cancer. CDR3s leave out the opening cysteine and the closing phenylalanine or tryptophan. A D gene is named only where the DNA matches it firmly.

D	V	J	CDR3
-	TRBV25-1	TRBJ1-1	ASRRGYGGVTEAF
-	TRBV2	TRBJ1-1	ASKREFPEAF
TRBD1	TRBV7-2	TRBJ1-1	ASSSRSGQGIGAF
-	TRBV10-3	TRBJ1-5	AISDGTQSNQPQH
-	TRBV19	TRBJ2-1	ASKGRQIDNEQF
TRBD1	TRBV2	TRBJ1-2	ASSGQPWGTAYT
-	TRBV5-1	TRBJ1-1	ASSLRRAMNTEAF
-	TRBV5-6	TRBJ1-1	ASSLAQFTEAF
TRBD1	TRBV19	TRBJ1-3	ASSGPGQSSGNTIY
-	TRBV19	TRBJ2-2	ASSTGTNTGELF
-	TRBV7-9	TRBJ2-7	ASSLAQGDEQY
-	TRBV4-3	TRBJ2-2	ASSQDRWGELF
-	TRBV7-6	TRBJ1-1	ASSLQGFTEAF
-	TRBV4-3	TRBJ2-6	ASSQDRETGANVLT
-	TRBV19	TRBJ2-5	ASSTEETQY
TRBD2	TRBV7-3	TRBJ2-2	ASSPGGTGELF
TRBD1	TRBV7-9	TRBJ1-4	ASSLGQGVEKLF
-	TRBV5-6	TRBJ2-2	ASSPGITGELF
-	TRBV4-2	TRBJ2-1	ASSQPTDLNEQF
TRBD2	TRBV9	TRBJ2-3	ASSGGLAGVTDTQY
-	TRBV7-2	TRBJ1-1	ASSPRGVGAF
TRBD1	TRBV6-6	TRBJ1-5	ASSPGTEYSNQPQH
-	TRBV5-1	TRBJ2-7	ASSWLEQYEQY
TRBD2	TRBV7-2	TRBJ2-7	ASSLVLRFRGDEQY
-	TRBV7-6	TRBJ2-7	ASSSRVRGIRGEQY
-	TRBV7-2	TRBJ2-7	ASSFNRDSYYEQY
-	TRBV5-2	TRBJ2-6	ASKWHTKSGQRLT
-	TRBV27	TRBJ2-1	ASSFGASNEQF
-	TRBV6-6	TRBJ1-1	ASSYPTQGQTEAF
-	TRBV18	TRBJ1-4	ASSPTATNEKLF
-	TRBV19	TRBJ2-7	ASSIRGHLKDYEQY
-	TRBV7-2	TRBJ1-2	ASTFWLGAVTYGYT
-	TRBV11-2	TRBJ2-7	ASSFGRIREQY
-	TRBV7-9	TRBJ2-1	ASSLRNEQF
-	TRBV6-1	TRBJ1-5	ASVIKQSNQPQH
-	TRBV4-3	TRBJ1-4	ASSQDLAATNEKLF
-	TRBV5-6	TRBJ2-6	ASSPGADRRTGANVLT
TRBD2	TRBV5-6	TRBJ2-5	ASSSPRGGAFQETQY
-	TRBV9	TRBJ1-6	ASSEEGNSPLH
-	TRBV7-8	TRBJ1-2	ASSEGGTVYGYT
TRBD1	TRBV4-3	TRBJ1-1	ASSQDRGSGGYTEAF
-	TRBV7-3	TRBJ1-5	ASSSRGMSNQPQH
-	TRBV2	TRBJ2-7	ASSDQGNEQY
-	TRBV27	TRBJ2-3	ASSPNRAFDTQY
-	TRBV7-9	TRBJ1-2	ASSLLPRDIGYT
TRBD1	TRBV6-1	TRBJ2-7	ASRYDRAYEQY
-	TRBV6-6	TRBJ1-1	ASSAGATNTEAF
-	TRBV5-1	TRBJ1-3	ASSPDGQSSGNTIY
TRBD1	TRBV29-1	TRBJ1-1	SAGTGEGAEAF
-	TRBV6-1	TRBJ2-2	ASRRTRTNGELF
-	TRBV6-1	TRBJ1-4	ASAPSWQGAEKLF
-	TRBV6-1	TRBJ2-3	ASSVTGSTDTQY
-	TRBV9	TRBJ1-1	ASSVVGGLNEAF
TRBD1	TRBV4-1	TRBJ2-7	ASSPGQGPTYEQY
TRBD2	TRBV7-2	TRBJ2-3	ASSFDRSGLALSTDTQY
-	TRBV27	TRBJ1-4	ASSYRTGNEKLF
-	TRBV14	-	ASSRGLMDEQY